The 14 T cell receptor beta chains below come from one sample, sequenced in a study of Graves' ophthalmopathy and Graves' hyperthyroidism. The sequenced template was RNA, covering the TCR beta CDR3 region. A first-round RT-PCR used HTBI primers, followed by a second-round multiplex PCR. MiXCR, applied by TCRdb to the multiplex PCR reads, yields one record per CDR3 protein. The data show over a million distinct CDR3 sequences, about 35% seen once. Sequencing input: peripheral blood or thyroid tissue (not recorded which). The receptors were gathered from an adult man with Graves' hyperthyroidism.

In its sample, this clonotype was seen once. The chain joins TRBV20-1 to TRBJ2-5; TRBD1 is a possible D gene (6 bases). The CDR3 covers 14 residues. V was cut by 6 bases and J by 5 bases, with 19 bases left in between. Germline CDR1 is DFQATT and CDR2 is SNEGSKA (reference sequence). The CDR3 here is CSAKGQRHWETQYF. In DNA form, the CDR3 reads TGCAGTGCCAAAGGACAGAGACACTGGGAGACCCAGTACTTC.

The chain uses TRBV29-1 and TRBJ1-2; D perhaps matches TRBD1 (6 bases). CDR3 size: 13 residues. Trimming removed 8 bases at V and 8 bases at J, with 21 bases between. From germline, CDR1 is SQVTM and CDR2 ANQGSEA. The CDR3, as DNA: TGCAGCAGTGAACACTTAGGGACATCAGGCTACACCTTC. Translated, it gives CSSEHLGTSGYTF.

DNA of the CDR3: TGTGCCAGCAGCGCGGCCAGCTCGGGGGAGCAGTACTTC. This encodes CASSAASSGEQYF. The chain combines TRBV9 with TRBJ2-7; D possibly corresponds to TRBD2 (5 bases). Germline V gene data show CDR1 as SGDLS and CDR2 as YYNGEE. The CDR3 spans 13 residues. The ends were cut back, 3 bases at V and 7 bases at J, with 14 bases in the middle.

A few counts support this clonotype. V usage is TRBV11-3 and J usage is TRBJ1-2, with TRBD1 as a possible D gene (5 bases). The CDR3 sequence is 14 residues long. Germline V lookup: CDR1 SGHNT, CDR2 YENEEA. With 6 bases removed from V and 7 bases from J, the gap between germline ends came to 18 bases. The CDR3 protein is CASRRMGQRGGYTF. CDR3 bases: TGTGCCAGCAGGAGGATGGGGCAGAGAGGTGGCTACACCTTC.

The chain has TRBV15 and TRBJ1-2; D remains unclear. V was clipped by 0 bases and J by 3 bases, with 5 bases between them. The CDR3 contains 13 residues. CDR1 is LNHNV, CDR2 YYDKDF, per germline (reference sequence). The chain's CDR3 is CATSRDRDYGYTF. The CDR3 region has the DNA TGTGCCACCAGCAGAGACCGGGACTATGGCTACACCTTC.

This chain uses TRBV7-3 with TRBJ2-2; 9 bases match TRBD2. The germline gives CDR1 SGHTA, CDR2 FQGTGA. The V gene end was trimmed by 7 bases and the J gene end by 5 bases; junction bases not matched to a gene: 5. The CDR3 contains 14 residues. CDR3 nucleotide sequence: TGTGCCAGCACCCAGGCGGGGGGGACCGGGGAGCTGTTTTTT. Translating it yields CASTQAGGTGELFF.

This rearrangement joins TRBV12-3 or TRBV12-4 to TRBJ2-6; D remains unclear. Trimming took 6 bases from V and 1 from J, leaving 10 bases between them. This CDR3 is 15 amino acids long. The DNA of the CDR3 is TGTGCCAGCAGCGACCCCTCATCTGGGGCCAACGTCCTGACTTTC. Residues: CASSDPSSGANVLTF.

The chain combines TRBV10-2 with TRBJ2-5, with no clear D. CDR3 size: 13 residues. V lost 0 bases and J 4 bases, leaving 6 bases between the germline ends. Germline CDR1 is WSHSY and CDR2 is SAAADI. The DNA of the CDR3 is TGCGCCAGCAGTGAGTCGGGTTTAGAGACCCAGTACTTC. Protein: CASSESGLETQYF.

V is TRBV10-3 and J is TRBJ1-6; the D is unclear. The CDR3 length is 13 residues. With 4 bases removed from V and 12 bases from J, the gap between germline ends came to 13 bases. Germline V CDR1 and CDR2: ENHRY, SYGVKD. CDR3 residues: CAISAGRKLPLHF. The CDR3 region has the DNA TGTGCCATCAGTGCTGGTCGGAAGTTACCCCTCCACTTT.

The table lists this clonotype with many counts. The gene calls are TRBV7-9 and TRBJ2-7; 8 nucleotides line up with TRBD2. The junction had 7 bases not matched to a gene; V was cut back by 6 bases and J by 6 bases. The CDR3 loop spans 13 amino acids. CDR1 and CDR2 from the germline V gene are SEHNR and FQNEAQ (reference sequence). As DNA, the CDR3 is TGTGCCAGCAGTCTTAGCGGGGAAGGCGAGCAGTACTTC. Its protein product is CASSLSGEGEQYF.

There are many counts of this clonotype. The chain has TRBV11-2 and TRBJ2-5, with 12 bases lining up with TRBD2. After removal of 8 bases from V and 3 bases from J, the junction contained 7 bases not matched to a gene. This CDR3 spans 15 amino acids. CDR1 and CDR2 (germline): SGHAT, FQNNGV. CDR3 in DNA: TGTGCCAGCCGCACTAGCGGGAGGCCGAAAGAGACCCAGTACTTC. It encodes CASRTSGRPKETQYF.

The rearrangement joins TRBV30 to TRBJ2-7; D is unclear. Germline V gene sequence: CDR1 GTSNPN, CDR2 SVGIG (reference sequence). V dropped 4 bases and J dropped 0 bases, with 7 bases sitting between them. The CDR3 spans 12 residues. CDR3 DNA sequence: TGTGCCTGGATCCGTTCCTCCTACGAGCAGTACTTC. It is translated as CAWIRSSYEQYF.

The J gene is TRBJ2-3, the V gene TRBV7-2, with 7 bases identical to TRBD1. The CDR3 covers 14 residues. Germline V lookup: CDR1 SGHTA, CDR2 FQGNSA. Unmatched junction bases numbered 8, after V lost 7 bases and J lost 4 bases. CDR3 coding DNA: TGTGCCAGCACCAGGGGACAGTCCCCAGATACGCAGTATTTT. As protein: CASTRGQSPDTQYF.

The table lists this clonotype with a count of one. The V gene is TRBV20-1, the J gene TRBJ1-4; D ambiguous. The V end was cut by 0 bases, the J end by 8 bases, with 19 bases between. CDR1 is DFQATT, CDR2 SNEGSKA, per germline (reference sequence). This CDR3 is built from 16 residues. In DNA, the CDR3 is TGCAGTGCTAGAGATAATGGCGATCTAGAAAAGGAAAAACTGTTTTTT. Translating gives CSARDNGDLEKEKLFF.